One sample yielded the 2 T cell receptor beta chains listed below, sequenced in a study of blood T cells in healthy people across ages. Primers used in a second PCR of roughly 7 to 12 cycles were a sample-barcoded 5' primer and a J-beta primer mix. In TCRdb, the 5' RACE reads were re-called with MiXCR into one record per CDR3 protein. The data hold around 500,000 distinct CDR3 sequences, with 47% observed a single time. The sequenced sample was blood. Receptors were obtained from a man older than 75 in good health.

Note on this clonotype: This sequence may be a read error, since a much larger clone differs from it by one base. This sequence joins TRBV12-3 or TRBV12-4 and TRBJ1-1, with D possibly being TRBD1 (5 bases). This CDR3 has 14 amino acids. The CDR3, as DNA: TGTGCCGGCAGTTTAGGCAGGGTGGCCACTGAAGCTTTCTTT. Encoded protein: CAGSLGRVATEAFF.

This clonotype occurred a few times. Here the CDR3 reads CASSQDRGITYNEQFF. CDR3 in DNA: TGTGCCAGCAGCCAAGATCGCGGGATTACCTACAATGAGCAGTTCTTC. The J gene is TRBJ2-1, the V gene TRBV3-1; possibly TRBD2 for D (6 bases). This CDR3 contains 16 residues. From germline, CDR1 is LGHDT and CDR2 YNNKEL (reference sequence). V was cut by 0 bases and J by 2 bases, with 11 bases left in between.